The clone carrying this T cell receptor (beta chain) has a single count. This table comes from immunoSEQ multiplex PCR, and its TCRdb copy is limited to in-frame clones, with some not included. The sample comprises about 240,000 clones, about 86% of which are singletons, and around 0.64% rests with the top ten. The sample comes from a study of Tregs in tolerant kidney transplant recipients. Germline V gene data show CDR1 as SGHAT and CDR2 as FQNNGV. This CDR3 has 13 residues. V was trimmed by 5 bases and J by 7 bases, leaving 11 bases between them. The sequencing input was CD4+ T cells from blood. The chain is built from TRBV11-2 and TRBJ1-4; D remains unclear. The sequence derives from a human donor in good health. CDR3 coding DNA: TGTGCCAGCAGCCTCCGGGTCCCTGAAAAACTGTTTTTT. Its protein is CASSLRVPEKLFF.